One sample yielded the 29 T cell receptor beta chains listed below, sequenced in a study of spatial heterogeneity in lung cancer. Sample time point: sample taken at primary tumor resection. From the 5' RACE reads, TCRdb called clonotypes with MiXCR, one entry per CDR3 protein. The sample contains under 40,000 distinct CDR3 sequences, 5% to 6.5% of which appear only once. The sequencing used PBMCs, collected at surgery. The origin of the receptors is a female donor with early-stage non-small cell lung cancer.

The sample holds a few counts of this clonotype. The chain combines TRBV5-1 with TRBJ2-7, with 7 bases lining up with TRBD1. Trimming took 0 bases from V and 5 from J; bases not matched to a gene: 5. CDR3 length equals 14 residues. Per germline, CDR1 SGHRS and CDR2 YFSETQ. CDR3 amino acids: CASSLGGGLDEQYF. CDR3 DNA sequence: TGCGCCAGCAGCTTGGGAGGGGGCTTGGACGAGCAGTACTTC. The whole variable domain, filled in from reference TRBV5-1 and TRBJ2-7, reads KAGVTQTPRYLIKTRGQQVTLSCSPISGHRSVSWYQQTPGQGLQFLFEYFSETQRNKGNFPGRFSGRQFSNSRSEMNVSTLELGDSALYLCASSLGGGLDEQYFGPGTRLTVT.

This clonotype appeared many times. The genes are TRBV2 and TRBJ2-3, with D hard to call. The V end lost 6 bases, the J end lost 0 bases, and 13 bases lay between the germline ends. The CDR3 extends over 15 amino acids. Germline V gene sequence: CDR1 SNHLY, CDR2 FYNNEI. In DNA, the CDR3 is TGTGCCAGCAGGGCACAGATAACTAGCACAGATACGCAGTATTTT. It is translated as CASRAQITSTDTQYF.

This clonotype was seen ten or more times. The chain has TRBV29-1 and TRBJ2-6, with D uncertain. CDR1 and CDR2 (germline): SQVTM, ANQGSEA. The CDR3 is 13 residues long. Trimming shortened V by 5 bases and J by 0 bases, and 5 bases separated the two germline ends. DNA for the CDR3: TGCAGCGTTCCCGTCTCTGGGGCCAACGTCCTGACTTTC. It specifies CSVPVSGANVLTF.

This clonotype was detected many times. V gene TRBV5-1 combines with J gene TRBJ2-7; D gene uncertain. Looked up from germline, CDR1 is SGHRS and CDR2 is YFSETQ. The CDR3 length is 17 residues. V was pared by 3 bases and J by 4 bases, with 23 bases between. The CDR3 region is CASSSGYPPGYVYEQYF. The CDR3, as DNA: TGCGCCAGCAGCTCTGGATACCCCCCCGGGTACGTTTACGAGCAGTACTTC.

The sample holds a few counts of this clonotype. The CDR3 bases are TGTGCCAGCAGTTTATCGACCAGGGGGCCGGCTAACTATGGCTACACCTTC. Residues: CASSLSTRGPANYGYTF. The rearrangement uses TRBV28 and TRBJ1-2, with 8 bases fitting TRBD1. With V trimmed by 1 base and J by 0 bases, 7 bases remained unmatched. This CDR3 spans 17 amino acids. Germline loops: CDR1 MDHEN, CDR2 SYDVKM.

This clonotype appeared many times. The CDR3 DNA sequence: TGTGCCAGCAGCCTCAGAGCCCCGGGCCCCCAGATACAGTTCTTC. Translated, it gives CASSLRAPGPQIQFF. The V and J genes are TRBV3-1 and TRBJ2-1; D gene uncertain. The CDR3 runs to 15 residues. The V end was cut by 4 bases, the J end by 13 bases, with 23 bases between. Germline V lookup: CDR1 LGHDT, CDR2 YNNKEL (reference sequence).

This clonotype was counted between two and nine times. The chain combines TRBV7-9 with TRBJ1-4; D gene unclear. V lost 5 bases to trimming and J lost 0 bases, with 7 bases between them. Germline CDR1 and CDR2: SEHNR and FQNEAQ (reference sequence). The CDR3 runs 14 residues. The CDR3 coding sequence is TGTGCCAGCAGCCCGGGCGCAACTAATGAAAAACTGTTTTTT. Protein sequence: CASSPGATNEKLFF. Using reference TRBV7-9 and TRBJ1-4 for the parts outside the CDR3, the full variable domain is DTGVSQNPRHKITKRGQNVTFRCDPISEHNRLYWYRQTLGQGPEFLTYFQNEAQLEKSRLLSDRFSAERPKGSFSTLEIQRTEQGDSAMYLCASSPGATNEKLFFGSGTQLSVL.

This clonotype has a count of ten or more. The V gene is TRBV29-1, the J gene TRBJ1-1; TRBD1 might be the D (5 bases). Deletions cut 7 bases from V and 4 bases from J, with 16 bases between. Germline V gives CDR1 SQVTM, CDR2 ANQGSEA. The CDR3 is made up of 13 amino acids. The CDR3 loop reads CSAGKLGGTEAFF. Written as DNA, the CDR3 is TGCAGCGCCGGGAAGCTTGGGGGCACTGAAGCTTTCTTT. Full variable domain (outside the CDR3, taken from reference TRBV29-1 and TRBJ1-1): SAVISQKPSRDICQRGTSLTIQCQVDSQVTMMFWYRQQPGQSLTLIATANQGSEATYESGFVIDKFPISRPNLTFSTLTVSNMSPEDSSIYLCSAGKLGGTEAFFGQGTRLTVV.

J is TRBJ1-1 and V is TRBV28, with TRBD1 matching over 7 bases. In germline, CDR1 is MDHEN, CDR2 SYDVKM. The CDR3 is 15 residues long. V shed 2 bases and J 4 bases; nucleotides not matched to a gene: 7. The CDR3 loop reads CASSLGTRGLTEAFF. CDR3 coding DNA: TGTGCCAGCAGTTTAGGAACTAGGGGGCTCACTGAAGCTTTCTTT. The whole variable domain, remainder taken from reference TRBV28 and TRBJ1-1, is DVKVTQSSRYLVKRTGEKVFLECVQDMDHENMFWYRQDPGLGLRLIYFSYDVKMKEKGDIPEGYSVSREKKERFSLILESASTNQTSMYLCASSLGTRGLTEAFFGQGTRLTVV.

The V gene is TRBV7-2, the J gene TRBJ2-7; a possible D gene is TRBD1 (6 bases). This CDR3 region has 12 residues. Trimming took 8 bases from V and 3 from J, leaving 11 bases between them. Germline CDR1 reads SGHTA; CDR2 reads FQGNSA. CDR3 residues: CASGGRGYEQYF. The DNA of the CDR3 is TGTGCCAGCGGCGGCAGGGGCTACGAGCAGTACTTC.

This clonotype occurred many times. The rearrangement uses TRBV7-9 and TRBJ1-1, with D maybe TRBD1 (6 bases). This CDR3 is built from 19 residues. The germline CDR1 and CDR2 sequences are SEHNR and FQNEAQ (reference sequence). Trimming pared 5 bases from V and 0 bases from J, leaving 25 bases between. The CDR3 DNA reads TGTGCCAGCAGCCCACGCCACCGAGGGGGGGGCGTCATGAACACTGAAGCTTTCTTT. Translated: CASSPRHRGGGVMNTEAFF.

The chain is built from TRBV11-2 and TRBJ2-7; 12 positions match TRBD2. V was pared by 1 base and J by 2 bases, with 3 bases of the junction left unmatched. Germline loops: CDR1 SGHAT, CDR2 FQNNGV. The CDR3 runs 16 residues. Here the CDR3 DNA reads TGTGCCAGCAGCTTAGTGACTAGCGGGGGCCCCTACGAGCAGTACTTC. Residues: CASSLVTSGGPYEQYF.

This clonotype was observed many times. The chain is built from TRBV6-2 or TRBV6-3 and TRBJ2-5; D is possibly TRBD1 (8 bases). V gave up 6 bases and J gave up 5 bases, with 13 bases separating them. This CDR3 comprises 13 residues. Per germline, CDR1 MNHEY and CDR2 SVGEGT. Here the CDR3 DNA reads TGTGCCAGCAGAGGACAGGGAGGGGAGACCCAGTACTTC. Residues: CASRGQGGETQYF.

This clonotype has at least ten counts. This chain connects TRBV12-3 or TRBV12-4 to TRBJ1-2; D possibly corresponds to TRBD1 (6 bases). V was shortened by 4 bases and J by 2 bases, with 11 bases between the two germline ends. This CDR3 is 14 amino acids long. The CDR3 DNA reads TGTGCCAGCAGTTACAGGGCTTCCAACTATGGCTACACCTTC. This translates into CASSYRASNYGYTF.

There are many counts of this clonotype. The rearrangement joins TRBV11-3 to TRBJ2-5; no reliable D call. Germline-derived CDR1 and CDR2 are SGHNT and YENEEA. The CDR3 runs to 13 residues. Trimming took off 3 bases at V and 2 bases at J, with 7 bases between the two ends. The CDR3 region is CASSLDSQETQYF. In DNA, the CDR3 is TGTGCCAGCAGCTTGGATTCTCAAGAGACCCAGTACTTC. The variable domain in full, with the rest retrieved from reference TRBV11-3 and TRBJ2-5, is EAGVVQSPRYKIIEKKQPVAFWCNPISGHNTLYWYLQNLGQGPELLIRYENEEAVDDSQLPKDRFSAERLKGVDSTLKIQPAELGDSAVYLCASSLDSQETQYFGPGTRLLVL.

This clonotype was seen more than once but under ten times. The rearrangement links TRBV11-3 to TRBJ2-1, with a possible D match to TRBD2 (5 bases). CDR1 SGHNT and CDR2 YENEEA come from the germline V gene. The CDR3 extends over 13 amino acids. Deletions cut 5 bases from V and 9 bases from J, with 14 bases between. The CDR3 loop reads CASSPEGFSEQFF. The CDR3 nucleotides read TGTGCCAGCAGCCCAGAGGGATTCTCTGAGCAGTTCTTC.

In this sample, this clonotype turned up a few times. The CDR3 loop is CASSLETGAYEQYF. The CDR3 DNA reads as TGTGCCAGCAGCCTGGAGACAGGAGCCTACGAGCAGTACTTC. The V and J genes are TRBV12-3 or TRBV12-4 and TRBJ2-7; D may be TRBD1 (6 bases). V was cut by 6 bases and J by 2 bases, with 14 bases left in between. This CDR3 has 14 residues.

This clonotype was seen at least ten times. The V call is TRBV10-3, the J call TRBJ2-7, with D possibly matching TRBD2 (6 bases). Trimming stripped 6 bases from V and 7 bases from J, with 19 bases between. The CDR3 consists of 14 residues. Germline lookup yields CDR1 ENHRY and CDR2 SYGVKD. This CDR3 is CAIRGDGSGWEQYF. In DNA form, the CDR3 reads TGTGCCATCAGGGGGGACGGGAGCGGATGGGAGCAGTACTTC.

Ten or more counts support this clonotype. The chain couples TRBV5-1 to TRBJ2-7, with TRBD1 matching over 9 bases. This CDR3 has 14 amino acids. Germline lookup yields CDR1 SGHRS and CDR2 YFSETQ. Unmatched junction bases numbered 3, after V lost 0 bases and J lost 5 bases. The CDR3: CASSLETGGDEQYF. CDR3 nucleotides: TGCGCCAGCAGCTTGGAGACAGGGGGTGACGAGCAGTACTTC.

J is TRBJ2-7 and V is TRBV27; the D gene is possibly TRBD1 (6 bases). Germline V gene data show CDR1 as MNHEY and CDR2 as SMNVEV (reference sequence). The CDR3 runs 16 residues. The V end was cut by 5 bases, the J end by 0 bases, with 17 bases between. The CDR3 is CASSQSTGTISYEQYF. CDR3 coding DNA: TGTGCCAGCAGTCAGTCGACAGGTACAATCTCCTACGAGCAGTACTTC.

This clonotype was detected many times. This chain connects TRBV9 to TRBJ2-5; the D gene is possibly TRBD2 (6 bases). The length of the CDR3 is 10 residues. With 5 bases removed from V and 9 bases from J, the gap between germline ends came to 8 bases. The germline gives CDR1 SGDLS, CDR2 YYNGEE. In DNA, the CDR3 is TGTGCCAGCAGGTGGAGGGCCCAGTACTTC. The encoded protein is CASRWRAQYF.

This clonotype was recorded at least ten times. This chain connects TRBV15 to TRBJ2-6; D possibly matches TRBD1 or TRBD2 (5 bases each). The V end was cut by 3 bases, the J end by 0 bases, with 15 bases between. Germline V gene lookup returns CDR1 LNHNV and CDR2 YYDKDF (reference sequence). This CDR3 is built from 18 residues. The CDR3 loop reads CATSREPGRSSGANVLTF. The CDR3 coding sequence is TGTGCCACCAGCAGGGAACCGGGACGGAGCTCTGGGGCCAACGTCCTGACTTTC. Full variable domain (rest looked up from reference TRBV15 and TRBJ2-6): DAMVIQNPRYQVTQFGKPVTLSCSQTLNHNVMYWYQQKSSQAPKLLFHYYDKDFNNEADTPDNFQSRRPNTSFCFLDIRSPGLGDTAMYLCATSREPGRSSGANVLTFGAGSRLTVL.

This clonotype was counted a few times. The CDR3 spells CASSARDGEGNEQFF. The CDR3 bases are TGTGCCAGCAGTGCCCGGGACGGGGAGGGAAATGAGCAGTTCTTC. The chain uses TRBV25-1 and TRBJ2-1, with 7 bases that match TRBD2. The CDR3 has 15 residues. CDR1 and CDR2 from the germline V gene are MGHDK and SYGVNS. Trimming cost V 4 bases and J 7 bases; bases outside gene matches: 10.

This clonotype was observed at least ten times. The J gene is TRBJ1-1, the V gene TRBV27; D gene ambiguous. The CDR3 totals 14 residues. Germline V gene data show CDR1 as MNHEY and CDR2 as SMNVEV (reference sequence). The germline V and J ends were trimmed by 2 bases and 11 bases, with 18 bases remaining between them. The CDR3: CASSLGGTQGRAFF. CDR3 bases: TGTGCCAGCAGTTTAGGTGGTACCCAAGGAAGGGCTTTCTTT.

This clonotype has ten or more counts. The CDR3 nucleotides are TGTGCCAGCAGTTCCCATCAGGGGCTTGCTGGGGCCAACGTCCTGACTTTC. Translating gives CASSSHQGLAGANVLTF. The chain recombines TRBV6-2 or TRBV6-3 with TRBJ2-6; tentative D call: TRBD1 (6 bases). This CDR3 region has 17 residues. Trimming cost V 4 bases and J 2 bases, with 15 bases left between them. Germline CDR1 is MNHEY and CDR2 is SVGEGT.

The CDR3 loop reads CASSIDSSGVKQFF. CDR3 DNA: TGTGCCAGTAGTATCGATTCTAGCGGGGTTAAGCAGTTCTTC. This chain links TRBV19 with TRBJ2-1; TRBD2 matches 9 bases. With V trimmed by 3 bases and J by 11 bases, 8 bases remained unmatched. In germline, CDR1 is LNHDA, CDR2 SQIVND (reference sequence). The CDR3 sequence is 14 residues long.

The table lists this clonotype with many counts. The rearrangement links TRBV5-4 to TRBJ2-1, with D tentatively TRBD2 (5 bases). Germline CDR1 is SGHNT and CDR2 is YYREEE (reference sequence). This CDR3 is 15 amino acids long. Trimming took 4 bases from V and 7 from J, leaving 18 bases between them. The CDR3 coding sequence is TGTGCCAGCAGCCGAACGGGCGGGCCGTGGAATGAGCAGTTCTTC. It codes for CASSRTGGPWNEQFF.

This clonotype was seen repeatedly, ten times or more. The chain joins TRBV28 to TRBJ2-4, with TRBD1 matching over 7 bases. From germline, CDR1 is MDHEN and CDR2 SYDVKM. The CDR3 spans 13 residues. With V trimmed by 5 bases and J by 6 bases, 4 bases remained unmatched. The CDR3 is CASSAPGGNIQYF. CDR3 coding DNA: TGTGCCAGCAGTGCTCCAGGGGGAAACATTCAGTACTTC.

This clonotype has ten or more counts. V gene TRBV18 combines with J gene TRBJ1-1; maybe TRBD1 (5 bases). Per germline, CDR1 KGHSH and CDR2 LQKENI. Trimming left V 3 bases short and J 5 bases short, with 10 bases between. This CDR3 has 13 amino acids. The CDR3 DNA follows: TGTGCCAGCTCACCGGCGGGGGAAACTGAAGCTTTCTTT. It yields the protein CASSPAGETEAFF.